These T cell receptor beta chains were read from a single sample in a study of blood T cell repertoires in COVID-19. Produced via immunoSEQ multiplex PCR; TCRdb's table is partial and in-frame only. The data hold approximately 270,000 clones, with 70% to 90% observed a single time. The sequenced sample was PBMCs or T cells enriched from blood (not recorded which). These receptor sequences come from a woman aged 50 to 60 who had recovered from COVID-19. Both conserved end residues are part of each CDR3. The order of the fields is J gene, clone size, D gene, V gene, CDR3 DNA, CDR3 protein. The D gene is left open where the match is weak. Size tells how often a clone was seen (once, few, many) or the class of an expanded clone, and some rows leave it out.

TRBJ2-4	.	.	TRBV28	TGTGCCAGCAGTTTGGGGCGGGAAGCCAAAAACATTCAGTACTTC	CASSLGREAKNIQYF
TRBJ1-2	few	.	TRBV12-3/TRBV12-4	TGTGCCAGCAGTTGGGGGGACTATGGCTACACCTTC	CASSWGDYGYTF
TRBJ2-7	few	TRBD1	TRBV6-5	TGTGCCAGCAGGACAGGGGACCCCTACGAGCAGTACTTC	CASRTGDPYEQYF
TRBJ2-7	.	.	TRBV9	TGTGCCAGCAGCGTAGGGGCCTCCACCACCTACGAGCAGTACTTC	CASSVGASTTYEQYF
TRBJ2-3	.	TRBD2	TRBV27	TGTGCCAGCAGTTATCAGTTAGCGGGAGTAACAGATACGCAGTATTTT	CASSYQLAGVTDTQYF
TRBJ2-6	.	TRBD1	TRBV6-4	TGTGCCAGCAGCCTGCACGGACAGGGAAACCCCTCTGGGGCCAACGTCCTGACTTTC	CASSLHGQGNPSGANVLTF
TRBJ1-2	.	TRBD1	TRBV3-1/TRBV3-2	TGTGCCAGCAGTAAATCCGGACAGGGGCCATCTGGCTATGGCTACACCTTC	CASSKSGQGPSGYGYTF
TRBJ2-5	.	TRBD1	TRBV12-3/TRBV12-4	TGTGCCAGCAGTTTCGGACAGGGAGAGACCCAGTACTTC	CASSFGQGETQYF
TRBJ2-3	once	TRBD1	TRBV19	TGTGCCAGTAGATATAGACAGGGCGAGACAGATACGCAGTATTTT	CASRYRQGETDTQYF
TRBJ2-1	.	.	TRBV5-1	TGCGCCAGCAGCGAGACTAGCAATGAGCAGTTCTTC	CASSETSNEQFF
TRBJ2-7	few	TRBD1	TRBV29-1	TGCAGCGTCGGTCCGACAGGGGTCTCATCCTACGAGCAGTACTTC	CSVGPTGVSSYEQYF
TRBJ2-7	.	TRBD1	TRBV7-8	TGTGCCAGCAGCGCGGACAGGGGGCCCTCCTACGAGCAGTACTTC	CASSADRGPSYEQYF
TRBJ1-2	.	.	TRBV5-4	TGTGCCAGCAGCTTGGGCCTAGGGGACTATGGCTACACCTTC	CASSLGLGDYGYTF
TRBJ2-1	.	.	TRBV12-1	TGTGCCAGCAGCTTTGAGGGACAGGGTACTGGCTGGAGCGGGAGTAGCTCCTACAATGAGCAGTTCTTC	CASSFEGQGTGWSGSSSYNEQFF
TRBJ2-5	.	TRBD2	TRBV3-1/TRBV3-2	TGTGCCAGCAGCCAAGAGGGTAGCGGGAGCTTCCAAGAGACCCAGTACTTC	CASSQEGSGSFQETQYF
TRBJ2-1	.	TRBD2	TRBV5-1	TGCGCCAGCAGCCCCCTAGCGGGAGAATACAATGAGCAGTTCTTC	CASSPLAGEYNEQFF
TRBJ2-7	.	.	TRBV7-9	TGTGCCAGCAGCGCGGCCTACGAGCAGTACTTC	CASSAAYEQYF
TRBJ2-1	.	.	TRBV5-1	TGCGCCAGCAATTACGGGTCCGCGAATGAGCAGTTCTTC	CASNYGSANEQFF
TRBJ1-3	.	.	TRBV28	TGTGCCAGCAGTTTATCGGGCTCTGGAAACACCATATATTTT	CASSLSGSGNTIYF
TRBJ1-2	.	.	TRBV6-5	TGTGCCAGCAGAAGCAGGGGCGGTCAGGGCTACACCTTC	CASRSRGGQGYTF
TRBJ2-1	.	.	TRBV15	TGTGCCACCAGCAGAGAATATACGGGAATGGGTCAGAGCTCCTACAATGAGCAGTTCTTC	CATSREYTGMGQSSYNEQFF
TRBJ2-1	few	TRBD2	TRBV11-2	TGTGCCAGCAGCTTATTCCCCCGGACTAGCGGGAAAGGTTGGGATGAGCAGTTCTTC	CASSLFPRTSGKGWDEQFF
TRBJ2-7	.	TRBD1	TRBV10-2	TGCGCCAGCAGACCGGGACAGGGCGGCTACGAGCAGTACTTC	CASRPGQGGYEQYF
TRBJ1-1	.	.	TRBV6-1	TGTGCCAGCAGTGAAGGGCAGGGGTGGAACACTGAAGCTTTCTTT	CASSEGQGWNTEAFF
TRBJ1-3	.	.	TRBV7-9	TGTGCCAGCAGCTTCCCCTGGGGGGGGACCTCTGGAAACACCATATATTTT	CASSFPWGGTSGNTIYF
TRBJ1-2	.	TRBD1	TRBV9	TGTGCCAGCAGCGTAGACAGGGGGCACTATGGCTACACCTTC	CASSVDRGHYGYTF
TRBJ1-3	.	.	TRBV27	TGTGCCAGCAGCCCCAACTCTGGAAACACCATATATTTT	CASSPNSGNTIYF
TRBJ1-5	.	.	TRBV12-3/TRBV12-4	TGTGCCAGCAGTTACATAAATCAGCCCCAGCATTTT	CASSYINQPQHF
TRBJ1-1	.	.	TRBV5-1	TGCGCCAGCAGCTGGAGGAATCGGGGGTCGAACACTGAAGCTTTCTTT	CASSWRNRGSNTEAFF
TRBJ1-2	.	.	TRBV5-5	TGTGCCAGCAGCACCCGCACCCACCCGGCCGGGTATGGCTACACCTTC	CASSTRTHPAGYGYTF
TRBJ1-1	.	.	TRBV2	TGTGCCAGCAGTGATACCAGGGGATGGACTGAAGCTTTCTTT	CASSDTRGWTEAFF
TRBJ1-2	.	.	TRBV20-1	TGCAGTGCTATGGCAGGGTTAGGCTACACCTTC	CSAMAGLGYTF
TRBJ2-1	once	.	TRBV4-1	TGCGCCAGCAGCCAAGGACTGCACAATGAGCAGTTCTTC	CASSQGLHNEQFF
TRBJ2-7	.	TRBD1	TRBV3-1/TRBV3-2	TGTGCCAGCAGCGAACGGACAGGGTACGAGCAGTACTTC	CASSERTGYEQYF
TRBJ1-6	.	.	TRBV27	TGTGCCAGCAGTCGCATGACAGACGTGGATTCACCCCTCCACTTT	CASSRMTDVDSPLHF
TRBJ2-3	.	.	TRBV7-9	TGTGCCAGCAGCTTCCCGTTGAGAGCAGGGATCAGCCCAGATACGCAGTATTTT	CASSFPLRAGISPDTQYF
TRBJ1-6	few	TRBD1	TRBV27	TGTGCCAGCAGTTTACGACAGGGGTCCTTACATTCACCCCTCCACTTT	CASSLRQGSLHSPLHF
TRBJ2-2	.	.	TRBV19	TGTGCCAGTAGTATCCAGGGGTACACCGGGGAGCTGTTTTTT	CASSIQGYTGELFF
TRBJ1-6	.	TRBD1	TRBV5-5	TGTGCCAGCAGCGACCCGGGACAGCCTTATTCACCCCTCCACTTT	CASSDPGQPYSPLHF
TRBJ1-2	.	.	TRBV3-1/TRBV3-2	TGTGCCAGCAGCCGCTCCGAAGGGGGTGGCTACACCTTC	CASSRSEGGGYTF
TRBJ2-7	.	.	TRBV5-1	TGCGCCAGCAGCTTGGAGACAGTTTACGAGCAGTACTTC	CASSLETVYEQYF
TRBJ1-6	.	.	TRBV2	TGTGCCAGCAGTGAGGGGCAGGGAATACCCCTCCACTTT	CASSEGQGIPLHF
TRBJ1-1	.	.	TRBV28	TGTGCCAGCAGTTTTTCCCTTGGGAGAGAAGCTTTCTTT	CASSFSLGREAFF
TRBJ1-1	once	.	TRBV6-1	TGTGCCAGCAGTGACAGGGCATTACTCGGTAACACTGAAGCTTTCTTT	CASSDRALLGNTEAFF